A single sample gave rise to the 29 T cell receptor beta chains below, sequenced in a study of blood T cell repertoires in COVID-19. Here immunoSEQ multiplex PCR was the method, and the copy in TCRdb shows in-frame clones only, minus some. The repertoire consists of 100,000 to 150,000 clones, with approximately 84% occurring once and the leading ten covering 12%. The sample was peripheral blood. Receptors originate from a woman aged 25 to 39 who had recovered from COVID-19.

This CDR3 is CASSEGGSGGEKLFF. The CDR3 nucleotides read TGTGCCAGCAGTGAGGGGGGGTCAGGAGGTGAAAAACTGTTTTTT. This sequence joins TRBV2 and TRBJ1-4; D is perhaps TRBD1 (5 bases). The germline CDR1 and CDR2 sequences are SNHLY and FYNNEI. CDR3 length: 15 residues. V lost 3 bases, J lost 7 bases, and 15 bases lay in between.

This sequence joins TRBV3-1 (or the pseudogene TRBV3-2) and TRBJ1-3; D is ambiguous. V was pared by 2 bases and J by 1 base, with 3 bases between. Germline V gives CDR1 LGHDT, CDR2 YNNKEL (reference sequence). The CDR3 is 13 amino acids. CDR3 residues: CASSQQSGNTIYF. The CDR3 region has the DNA TGTGCCAGCAGCCAACAGTCTGGAAACACCATATATTTT.

The V gene is TRBV4-1, the J gene TRBJ2-3, with D maybe TRBD2 (7 bases). The CDR3 covers 16 residues. CDR1 is MGHRA and CDR2 is YSYEKL in the germline V gene. The germline V and J ends were trimmed by 1 base and 0 bases, with 11 bases remaining between them. The CDR3: CASSQVRGGSTDTQYF. CDR3 DNA: TGCGCCAGCAGCCAAGTTAGGGGGGGGAGCACAGATACGCAGTATTTT.

The genes are TRBV9 and TRBJ2-5; the match to TRBD2 covers 9 bases. The length of the CDR3 is 16 residues. With V trimmed by 0 bases and J by 5 bases, 8 bases remained unmatched. Germline V gives CDR1 SGDLS, CDR2 YYNGEE. The CDR3, as DNA: TGTGCCAGCAGCGTAGTTGGAGCGGGAGGCGGTGAGACCCAGTACTTC. It yields the protein CASSVVGAGGGETQYF.

This clone has just one count. V usage is TRBV24-1 and J usage is TRBJ2-1; 8 positions agree with TRBD2. The V gene end was trimmed by 11 bases and the J gene end by 7 bases; junction bases not matched to a gene: 12. Looked up from germline, CDR1 is KGHDR and CDR2 is SFDVKD. The CDR3 extends over 14 amino acids. CDR3 residues: CAITSGRGENEQFF. CDR3 in DNA: TGTGCCATTACCAGCGGGAGAGGAGAAAATGAGCAGTTCTTC.

This chain links TRBV10-1 with TRBJ2-5; D gene unclear. The V and J ends lost 8 bases and 6 bases respectively, with 13 bases between them. The CDR3 runs 12 residues. Germline values: CDR1 WNHNN, CDR2 SYGVQD (reference sequence). CDR3 in amino acids: CASGADRKTQYF. The CDR3 region has the DNA TGCGCCAGCGGAGCAGACCGAAAGACCCAGTACTTC.

V and J are TRBV2 and TRBJ2-1, with 10 bases fitting TRBD2. Germline V lookup: CDR1 SNHLY, CDR2 FYNNEI. V was clipped by 4 bases and J by 2 bases; unmatched bases: 2. This CDR3 has 15 amino acids. CDR3 sequence: CASSASGRTYNEQFF. The CDR3 DNA reads as TGTGCCAGCAGTGCTAGCGGGAGAACCTACAATGAGCAGTTCTTC.

This clone has only a few counts. The rearrangement links TRBV5-4 to TRBJ1-2; a weak D match, TRBD1 (6 bases). Trimming pared 3 bases from V and 5 bases from J, leaving 20 bases between. In germline, CDR1 is SGHNT, CDR2 YYREEE (reference sequence). The CDR3 contains 16 residues. In DNA form, the CDR3 reads TGTGCCAGCAGCTCCCAAGTGGCGGGGGCGAGATATGGCTACACCTTC. Translated, it gives CASSSQVAGARYGYTF.

V is TRBV4-1 and J is TRBJ1-1; 10 bases are a match to TRBD1. CDR1 MGHRA and CDR2 YSYEKL come from the germline V gene. Trimming removed 3 bases from V and 3 bases from J; junction bases left unmatched: 1. This CDR3 region has 14 residues. The CDR3 DNA reads as TGCGCCAGCAGCCACGGGACAGGGGACACTGAAGCTTTCTTT. Encoded protein: CASSHGTGDTEAFF.

V is TRBV4-2 and J is TRBJ2-1; 7 bases match TRBD2. This CDR3 comprises 17 residues. V trimming: 0 bases; J trimming: 2 bases; junction bases outside the gene matches: 7. The germline V gene has CDR1 LGHNA and CDR2 YNFKEQ. The DNA of the CDR3 is TGTGCCAGCAGCCAAGATGGTGCTAGCGGAACCTACAATGAGCAGTTCTTC. This translates into CASSQDGASGTYNEQFF.

CDR3 in amino acids: CASRSHTDTQYF. CDR3 DNA: TGCGCCAGCAGATCACATACAGATACGCAGTATTTT. This chain joins TRBV5-1 and TRBJ2-3; D remains ambiguous. CDR1 and CDR2 (germline): SGHRS, YFSETQ. The CDR3 runs 12 residues. V gave up 5 bases and J gave up 3 bases, with 7 bases separating them.

V and J are TRBV19 and TRBJ2-2, with D tentatively TRBD2 (6 bases). V shed 2 bases and J shed 6 bases, with 7 bases lying between them. The germline CDR1 and CDR2 sequences are LNHDA and SQIVND (reference sequence). The CDR3 spans 13 residues. CDR3 nucleotides: TGTGCCAGTAGTATACCTAGCGCCGGGGAGCTGTTTTTT. Its translation: CASSIPSAGELFF.

The V gene is TRBV11-2, the J gene TRBJ1-2; D uncertain. Germline CDR1 and CDR2: SGHAT and FQNNGV. V lost 1 base to trimming and J lost 8 bases, with 14 bases between them. The CDR3 covers 14 residues. The CDR3 nucleotides are TGTGCCAGCAGCTTAGCCGGGTTTACGGGAGGCTACACCTTC. Its protein is CASSLAGFTGGYTF.

This chain connects TRBV21-1 to TRBJ1-4; TRBD1 is the table's D call, not checked against the DNA. TRBV21-1 is designated a pseudogene. This CDR3 has 12 residues. The CDR3 DNA reads TGTGCCAGCAGCAACAGGGGTGAAAAACTGTTTTTT. This codes for CASSNRGEKLFF.

The chain links TRBV29-1 to TRBJ2-1, with 8 positions matching TRBD2. Trimming at V came to 8 bases and at J to 6 bases, leaving 9 bases not matched to a gene. CDR3 length: 13 amino acids. The germline V gene encodes CDR1 SQVTM and CDR2 ANQGSEA. The CDR3 is CSTIRLASNEQFF. For the CDR3, the DNA is TGCAGCACAATCAGACTAGCGAGCAATGAGCAGTTCTTC.

The CDR3 coding sequence is TGTGCCAGCAGCTTACCGGCTTGGGGACGGGGGGCGACTAGGAACACTGAAGCTTTCTTT. It specifies CASSLPAWGRGATRNTEAFF. The chain couples TRBV7-8 to TRBJ1-1; D may be TRBD1 (6 bases). This CDR3 is built from 20 residues. From germline, CDR1 is SGHVS and CDR2 FQNEAQ. V was shortened by 2 bases and J by 1 base, with 26 bases between the two germline ends.

This clone occurred once. V gene TRBV27 combines with J gene TRBJ1-2; D gene unclear. V was shortened by 5 bases and J by 4 bases, with 11 bases between the two germline ends. From germline, CDR1 is MNHEY and CDR2 SMNVEV (reference sequence). The CDR3 runs 13 residues. CDR3 nucleotide sequence: TGTGCCAGCAGTACAGCTCAGCTCTATGGCTACACCTTC. It translates to CASSTAQLYGYTF.

This sequence joins TRBV4-1 and TRBJ1-5; perhaps TRBD1 as D (5 bases). CDR3 length: 15 residues. CDR1 is MGHRA, CDR2 YSYEKL, per germline. Trimming removed 0 bases from V and 0 bases from J, with 6 bases in between. Here the CDR3 DNA reads TGCGCCAGCAGCCAAGACAGGGATAGCAATCAGCCCCAGCATTTT. Protein product: CASSQDRDSNQPQHF.

The chain combines TRBV9 with TRBJ2-5; TRBD2 matches at 13 bases. Unmatched junction bases numbered 12, after V lost 3 bases and J lost 1 base. The CDR3 consists of 19 residues. Germline V gene data show CDR1 as SGDLS and CDR2 as YYNGEE. The chain's CDR3 is CASSALLSTSGGPQETQYF. CDR3 sequence (DNA): TGTGCCAGCAGCGCCTTGCTTTCGACTAGCGGGGGGCCCCAAGAGACCCAGTACTTC.

V usage is TRBV7-8 and J usage is TRBJ2-3, with D possibly matching TRBD2 (5 bases). Per the germline V gene, CDR1 is SGHVS and CDR2 is FQNEAQ. The CDR3 totals 16 residues. The V gene lost 1 base and the J gene lost 1 base, with 12 bases spanning the gap. The CDR3 protein is CASSLGWAGGTDTQYF. Here the CDR3 DNA reads TGTGCCAGCAGCTTAGGTTGGGCCGGGGGCACAGATACGCAGTATTTT. The whole variable domain, filled in from reference TRBV7-8 and TRBJ2-3, reads GAGVSQSPRYKVAKRGQDVALRCDPISGHVSLFWYQQALGQGPEFLTYFQNEAQLDKSGLPSDRFFAERPEGSVSTLKIQRTQQEDSAVYLCASSLGWAGGTDTQYFGPGTRLTVL.

This clone was observed a few times. V gene TRBV12-3 or TRBV12-4 combines with J gene TRBJ1-2; TRBD1 matches at 10 bases. The ends lost 10 bases at V and 8 bases at J; junction bases unmatched: 7. The CDR3 covers 12 residues. The CDR3 region is CATRQGAGGYTF. In DNA, the CDR3 is TGTGCCACAAGACAGGGGGCCGGAGGCTACACCTTC.

The chain uses TRBV7-9 and TRBJ2-3; D not resolved. The V end was cut by 5 bases, the J end by 8 bases, with 11 bases between. The length of the CDR3 is 12 residues. Germline V lookup: CDR1 SEHNR, CDR2 FQNEAQ (reference sequence). The CDR3 here is CASSTSTTTQYF. DNA for the CDR3: TGTGCCAGCAGCACCAGTACAACTACGCAGTATTTT.

This clone was seen only a few times. The genes are TRBV7-2 and TRBJ2-3, with TRBD2 matching 8 bases. V trimming: 1 base; J trimming: 3 bases; junction bases outside the gene matches: 9. Germline V gene sequence: CDR1 SGHTA, CDR2 FQGNSA. The CDR3 has 17 amino acids. The CDR3 region has the DNA TGTGCCAGCAGCTTAGGCTGGGGACTAGGGAAGACAGATACGCAGTATTTT. This encodes CASSLGWGLGKTDTQYF.

J is TRBJ1-1 and V is TRBV9; no firm D call. V lost 0 bases to trimming and J lost 3 bases, with 9 bases between them. From germline, CDR1 is SGDLS and CDR2 YYNGEE. The CDR3 extends over 14 amino acids. As DNA, the CDR3 is TGTGCCAGCAGCGTAGGGCAGGACTACACTGAAGCTTTCTTT. Translating gives CASSVGQDYTEAFF.

The chain has TRBV14 and TRBJ1-2; unclear D gene. The CDR3 has 14 residues. The germline V gene has CDR1 SGHDN and CDR2 FVKESK. V gave up 5 bases and J gave up 4 bases, with 14 bases separating them. DNA for the CDR3: TGTGCCAGCAGCGCCGACATCGGGATCTATGGCTACACCTTC. It is translated as CASSADIGIYGYTF.

The chain couples TRBV13 to TRBJ2-5, with a tentative D call TRBD1 (8 bases). The CDR3 runs to 15 residues. The V gene's germline CDR1 is PRHDT and CDR2 FYEKMQ (reference sequence). Trimming removed 5 bases from V and 5 bases from J, with 18 bases in between. The CDR3 bases are TGTGCCAGCAGCCGTAAAAACAGGGGGGGGGAGACCCAGTACTTC. Translation: CASSRKNRGGETQYF.

The CDR3 spells CASSYGAERGYTF. The CDR3 DNA is TGTGCCAGCAGTTACGGGGCCGAACGAGGCTACACCTTC. The rearrangement links TRBV6-5 to TRBJ1-2; perhaps TRBD1 as D (5 bases). Trimming shortened V by 2 bases and J by 8 bases, and 12 bases separated the two germline ends. The CDR3 is 13 amino acids. Per the germline V gene, CDR1 is MNHEY and CDR2 is SVGAGI.

The chain joins TRBV7-6 to TRBJ1-1; 10 bases match TRBD1. The length of the CDR3 is 17 residues. V dropped 2 bases and J dropped 4; count of bases not matched to a gene: 10. Germline V gene lookup returns CDR1 SGHVS and CDR2 FNYEAQ. The CDR3 region has the DNA TGTGCCAGCAGCTTATTGGGGACAGGGGAGTTGATCACTGAAGCTTTCTTT. Translated: CASSLLGTGELITEAFF.

V gene TRBV5-1 combines with J gene TRBJ2-5; possibly TRBD2 for D (5 bases). Trimming took 2 bases from V and 1 from J, leaving 9 bases between them. The germline CDR1 and CDR2 sequences are SGHRS and YFSETQ. The CDR3 consists of 14 residues. The CDR3 DNA follows: TGCGCCAGCAGCTTAATTGAGGGCCAAGAGACCCAGTACTTC. It yields the protein CASSLIEGQETQYF.